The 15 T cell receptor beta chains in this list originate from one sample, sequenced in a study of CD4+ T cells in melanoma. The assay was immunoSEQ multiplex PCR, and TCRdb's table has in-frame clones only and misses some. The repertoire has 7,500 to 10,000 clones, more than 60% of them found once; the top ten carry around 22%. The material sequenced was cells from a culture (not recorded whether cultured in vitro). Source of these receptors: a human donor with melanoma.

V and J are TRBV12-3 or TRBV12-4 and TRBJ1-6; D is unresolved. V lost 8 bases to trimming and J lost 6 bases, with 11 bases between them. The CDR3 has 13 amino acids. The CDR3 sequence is CASGPATNSPLHF. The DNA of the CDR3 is TGTGCCAGCGGACCCGCCACTAATTCACCCCTCCACTTT.

The CDR3 sequence: CASSLSGALYNEQFF. The CDR3 DNA follows: TGTGCCAGCAGCTTAAGCGGGGCCCTCTACAATGAGCAGTTCTTC. The chain carries TRBV5-4 and TRBJ2-1, with 7 bases lining up with TRBD2. V was clipped by 2 bases and J by 3 bases; unmatched bases: 5. Germline CDR1 SGHNT, CDR2 YYREEE (reference sequence). CDR3 size: 15 residues. Supplemented by reference TRBV5-4 and TRBJ2-1, the full variable domain reads ETGVTQSPTHLIKTRGQQVTLRCSSQSGHNTVSWYQQALGQGPQFIFQYYREEENGRGNFPPRFSGLQFPNYSSELNVNALELDDSALYLCASSLSGALYNEQFFGPGTRLTVL.

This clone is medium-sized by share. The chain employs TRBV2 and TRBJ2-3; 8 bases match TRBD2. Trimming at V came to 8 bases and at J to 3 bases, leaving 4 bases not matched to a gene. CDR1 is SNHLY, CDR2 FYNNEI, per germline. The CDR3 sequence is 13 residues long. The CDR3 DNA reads TGTGCCAGCGGGACTAGAGTAACAGATACGCAGTATTTT. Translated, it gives CASGTRVTDTQYF.

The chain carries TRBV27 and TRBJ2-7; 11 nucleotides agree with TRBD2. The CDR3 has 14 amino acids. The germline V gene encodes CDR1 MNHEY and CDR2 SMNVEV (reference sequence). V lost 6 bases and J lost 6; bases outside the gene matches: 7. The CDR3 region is CASSPGLAAVEQYF. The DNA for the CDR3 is TGTGCCAGCAGCCCGGGACTAGCGGCAGTCGAGCAGTACTTC.

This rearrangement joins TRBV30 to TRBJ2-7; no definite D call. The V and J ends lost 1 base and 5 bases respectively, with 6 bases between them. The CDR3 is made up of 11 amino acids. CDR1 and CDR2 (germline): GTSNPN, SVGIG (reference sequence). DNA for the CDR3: TGTGCCTGGAGTGGGAGAGACGAGCAGTACTTC. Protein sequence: CAWSGRDEQYF.

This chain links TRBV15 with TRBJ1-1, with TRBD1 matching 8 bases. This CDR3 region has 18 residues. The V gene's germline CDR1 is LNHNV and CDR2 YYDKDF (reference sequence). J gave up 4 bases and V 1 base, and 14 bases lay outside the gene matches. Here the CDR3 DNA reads TGTGCCACCAGCAGAGGCCCGTATCGGACAGGGCGGGCCACTGAAGCTTTCTTT. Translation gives CATSRGPYRTGRATEAFF.

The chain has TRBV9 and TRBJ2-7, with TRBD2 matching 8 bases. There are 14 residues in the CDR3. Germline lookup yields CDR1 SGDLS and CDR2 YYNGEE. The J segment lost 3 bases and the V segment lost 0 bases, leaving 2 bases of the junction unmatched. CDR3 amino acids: CASSVGSGGYEQYF. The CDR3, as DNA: TGTGCCAGCAGCGTAGGCAGCGGGGGCTACGAGCAGTACTTC.

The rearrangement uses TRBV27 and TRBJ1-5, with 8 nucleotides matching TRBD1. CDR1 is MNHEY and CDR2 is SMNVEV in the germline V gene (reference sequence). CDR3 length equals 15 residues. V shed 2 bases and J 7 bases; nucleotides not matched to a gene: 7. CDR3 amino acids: CASSLVSGGWQPQHF. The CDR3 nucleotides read TGTGCCAGCAGTTTAGTTTCAGGGGGCTGGCAGCCCCAGCATTTT.

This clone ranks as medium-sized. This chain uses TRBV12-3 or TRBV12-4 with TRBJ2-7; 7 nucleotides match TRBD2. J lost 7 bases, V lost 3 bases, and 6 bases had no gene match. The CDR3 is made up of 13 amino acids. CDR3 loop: CASSFTRAGEQYF. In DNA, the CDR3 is TGTGCCAGCAGTTTCACAAGAGCGGGAGAGCAGTACTTC.

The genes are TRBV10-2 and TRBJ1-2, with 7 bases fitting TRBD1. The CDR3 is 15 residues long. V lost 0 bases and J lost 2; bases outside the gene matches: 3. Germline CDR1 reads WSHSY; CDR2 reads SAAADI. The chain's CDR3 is CASSESWGQNYGYTF. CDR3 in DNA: TGCGCCAGCAGTGAGTCTTGGGGACAGAACTATGGCTACACCTTC.

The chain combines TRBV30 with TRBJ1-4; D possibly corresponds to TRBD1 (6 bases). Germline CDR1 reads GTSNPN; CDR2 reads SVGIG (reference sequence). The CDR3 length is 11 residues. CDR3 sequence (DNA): TGTACGGGACATACTAATGAAAAACTGTTTTTT. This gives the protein CTGHTNEKLFF.

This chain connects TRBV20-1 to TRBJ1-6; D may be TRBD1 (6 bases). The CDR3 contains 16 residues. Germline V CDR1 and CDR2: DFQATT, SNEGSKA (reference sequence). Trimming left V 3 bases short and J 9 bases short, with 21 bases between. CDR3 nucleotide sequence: TGCAGTGCTAGTCCCCGCCCGGGGGGCGCAGGTTCACCCCTCCACTTT. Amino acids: CSASPRPGGAGSPLHF.

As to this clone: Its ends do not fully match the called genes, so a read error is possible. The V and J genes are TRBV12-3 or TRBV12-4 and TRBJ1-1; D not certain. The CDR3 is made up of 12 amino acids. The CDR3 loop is CASRLGSTEAFF. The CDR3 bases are TGTGCCAGCAGGTTAGGGAGCACTGAAGCTTTCTTT.

The CDR3 nucleotides read TGCGCCAGCAGCGTAGGAGAGACCCAGTACTTC. Residues: CASSVGETQYF. The gene calls are TRBV5-1 and TRBJ2-5; D unresolved. V was pared by 4 bases and J by 4 bases, with 5 bases between. This CDR3 contains 11 residues. The germline CDR1 and CDR2 sequences are SGHRS and YFSETQ.

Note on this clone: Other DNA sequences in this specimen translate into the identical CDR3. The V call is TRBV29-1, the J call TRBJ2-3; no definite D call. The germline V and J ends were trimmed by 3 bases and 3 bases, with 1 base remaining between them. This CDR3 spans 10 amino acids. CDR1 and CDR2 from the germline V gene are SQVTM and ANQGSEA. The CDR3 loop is CSVDTDTQYF. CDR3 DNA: TGCAGCGTTGATACAGATACGCAGTATTTT.